The next 28 T cell receptor beta chains were all read from a single sample in a study of cytotoxic CD8 clonotypes in ibrutinib-treated CLL listed by TCRdb under 2021. The time point label, read with the paper, signifies: around 2 years on ibrutinib. The library was produced with the immunoSEQ multiplex PCR assay. TCRdb stores this immuneACCESS table with in-frame sequences only. Part of the clones is absent; in the studies checked, under half of the shortfall reflects unresolved V genes, and no reason is known for the rest. The sample table contains approximately 130,000 clones; only one count was recorded for around four fifths of them. 3.3% of the sample lies in the top ten. The sample was PBMCs, taken after 24 months of ibrutinib treatment. All receptors derive from a human donor with chronic lymphocytic leukemia.

The J gene is TRBJ2-1, the V gene TRBV10-3; D is perhaps TRBD1 or TRBD2 (5 bases each). The CDR3 length is 14 residues. Germline loops: CDR1 ENHRY, CDR2 SYGVKD. With 0 bases removed from V and 15 bases from J, the gap between germline ends came to 18 bases. CDR3 sequence reads: CAISESTGTPNMFF. CDR3 DNA: TGTGCCATCAGTGAGTCGACCGGGACCCCTAACATGTTCTTC.

The chain carries TRBV10-2 and TRBJ2-2; 7 nucleotides align to TRBD1. V lost 9 bases, J lost 3 bases, and 4 bases stayed unmatched. CDR3 length: 13 residues. CDR1 and CDR2 from the germline V gene are WSHSY and SAAADI. The CDR3 here is CASWDRDTGELFF. DNA for the CDR3: TGCGCCAGTTGGGACAGAGACACCGGGGAGCTGTTTTTT.

This clone has a handful of counts. As DNA, the CDR3 is TGTGCCAGCAGTCGGGCAGGGGGCTCGTCCCCCAATCAGCCCCAGCATTTT. Its protein is CASSRAGGSSPNQPQHF. The chain has TRBV2 and TRBJ1-5, with 8 positions matching TRBD1. Germline assignment: CDR1 SNHLY and CDR2 FYNNEI. V lost 5 bases to trimming and J lost 3 bases; unmatched junction nucleotides: 12. The CDR3 is 17 residues long.

This clone was counted only a few times. V is TRBV11-2 and J is TRBJ1-3; D gene uncertain. CDR1 and CDR2 (germline): SGHAT, FQNNGV. The CDR3 is 15 residues long. The V end lost 4 bases, the J end lost 0 bases, and 10 bases lay between the germline ends. The CDR3 nucleotides are TGTGCCAGCAGCTACCGACGGAACTCTGGAAACACCATATATTTT. This codes for CASSYRRNSGNTIYF.

This clone has only one observation. The chain couples TRBV10-2 to TRBJ2-2; no firm D call. This CDR3 is built from 13 residues. Trimming took off 2 bases at V and 9 bases at J, with 10 bases between the two ends. Per the germline V gene, CDR1 is WSHSY and CDR2 is SAAADI. The CDR3 spells CASSERIVRELFF. DNA of the CDR3: TGCGCCAGCAGTGAGCGGATAGTCCGGGAGCTGTTTTTT.

This clone came up many times. The J gene is TRBJ1-1, the V gene TRBV6-5; D is ambiguous. Germline CDR1 and CDR2: MNHEY and SVGAGI. This CDR3 has 12 residues. The ends were cut back, 2 bases at V and 4 bases at J, with 5 bases in the middle. CDR3 DNA sequence: TGTGCCAGCAGTTACGTAGGCACTGAAGCTTTCTTT. Translated, it gives CASSYVGTEAFF.

The J gene is TRBJ1-2, the V gene TRBV30; D gene unclear. The CDR3 runs to 12 residues. V lost 0 bases and J lost 7, with 9 bases in between. Germline assignment: CDR1 GTSNPN and CDR2 SVGIG (reference sequence). In nucleotides, the CDR3 is TGTGCCTGGAGTGTACAGAGGGTTGGCTACACCTTC. Translated: CAWSVQRVGYTF.

V and J are TRBV27 and TRBJ2-3; tentative D call: TRBD2 (5 bases). Germline V gives CDR1 MNHEY, CDR2 SMNVEV (reference sequence). CDR3 length: 14 residues. V shed 3 bases and J shed 1 base, with 8 bases lying between them. The CDR3 reads CASSFGRGTDTQYF. The CDR3 DNA reads as TGTGCCAGCAGTTTTGGGCGGGGCACAGATACGCAGTATTTT.

This clone was seen a few times. This chain links TRBV10-1 with TRBJ2-5, with 9 bases fitting TRBD1. CDR3 length: 15 residues. Germline values: CDR1 WNHNN, CDR2 SYGVQD (reference sequence). V shed 6 bases and J 4 bases; nucleotides not matched to a gene: 9. The CDR3 sequence: CASSPGQGFGETQYF. The CDR3 DNA reads as TGCGCCAGCAGCCCCGGACAGGGGTTCGGAGAGACCCAGTACTTC.

J is TRBJ2-7 and V is TRBV6-5, with 7 positions matching TRBD1. The CDR3 runs 13 residues. With V trimmed by 6 bases and J by 4 bases, 6 bases remained unmatched. CDR1 and CDR2 (germline): MNHEY, SVGAGI. CDR3 nucleotide sequence: TGTGCCAGCAGCCGGGACAGTCGTTACGAGCAGTACTTC. Encoded protein: CASSRDSRYEQYF.

This clone was detected only a few times. The rearrangement joins TRBV19 to TRBJ2-7; maybe TRBD2 (6 bases). CDR1 and CDR2 (germline): LNHDA, SQIVND (reference sequence). The V end was cut by 11 bases, the J end by 2 bases, with 10 bases between. This CDR3 contains 11 residues. The chain's CDR3 is CACGEAYEQYF. The CDR3 nucleotides read TGTGCCTGTGGGGAGGCCTACGAGCAGTACTTC.

The chain couples TRBV6-1 to TRBJ2-1; weak D call: TRBD1 (6 bases). Germline V gene lookup returns CDR1 MNHNS and CDR2 SASEGT. V was pared by 4 bases and J by 8 bases, with 18 bases between. The CDR3 totals 15 residues. CDR3 region: CASSVIQGSYDEQFF. The CDR3, as DNA: TGTGCCAGCAGTGTGATACAGGGTTCTTACGATGAGCAGTTCTTC.

The CDR3 is CASSQVSGPLTGEQFF. As DNA, the CDR3 is TGTGCCAGCAGCCAAGTATCGGGACCCCTTACCGGTGAGCAGTTCTTC. The V call is TRBV7-6, the J call TRBJ2-1; the D call may be TRBD1 or TRBD2 (5 bases each). Germline V CDR1 and CDR2: SGHVS, FNYEAQ. V was clipped by 5 bases and J by 9 bases, with 23 bases between them. CDR3 length: 16 amino acids.

The V and J genes are TRBV5-1 and TRBJ2-2, with 9 bases aligning to TRBD1. CDR3 length equals 18 residues. The J segment lost 0 bases and the V segment lost 2 bases, leaving 8 bases of the junction unmatched. Germline values: CDR1 SGHRS, CDR2 YFSETQ. The CDR3 region is CASSLLTGTGTNTGELFF. The CDR3, as DNA: TGCGCCAGCAGCTTACTAACCGGGACAGGGACGAACACCGGGGAGCTGTTTTTT.

This chain uses TRBV5-1 with TRBJ1-4, with 8 bases matching TRBD1. CDR3 length equals 20 residues. Looked up from germline, CDR1 is SGHRS and CDR2 is YFSETQ. The V gene end was trimmed by 0 bases and the J gene end by 0 bases; junction bases not matched to a gene: 13. The CDR3 sequence: CASSLASGGASIATNEKLFF. The CDR3 bases are TGCGCCAGCAGCTTGGCCTCAGGGGGCGCCTCAATTGCAACTAATGAAAAACTGTTTTTT.

The chain couples TRBV10-3 to TRBJ2-7; 9 bases agree with TRBD1. This CDR3 is built from 14 residues. Germline CDR1 reads ENHRY; CDR2 reads SYGVKD. After removal of 6 bases from V and 3 bases from J, the junction contained 6 bases not matched to a gene. CDR3 protein: CAISGTGKIYEQYF. The CDR3 DNA reads TGTGCCATCAGCGGGACAGGGAAAATCTACGAGCAGTACTTC.

The chain has TRBV18 and TRBJ1-3; 7 bases agree with TRBD1. Unmatched junction bases numbered 10, after V lost 5 bases and J lost 0 bases. The CDR3 runs to 17 residues. In germline, CDR1 is KGHSH, CDR2 LQKENI. The DNA of the CDR3 is TGTGCCAGCTCAACATTGAGGGGGCCAAGCTCTGGAAACACCATATATTTT. Protein sequence: CASSTLRGPSSGNTIYF.

The chain links TRBV11-2 to TRBJ2-7, with TRBD2 identical over 8 bases. This CDR3 comprises 15 residues. CDR1 SGHAT and CDR2 FQNNGV come from the germline V gene. The J segment lost 0 bases and the V segment lost 4 bases, leaving 5 bases of the junction unmatched. CDR3 in amino acids: CASSSPRGGSYEQYF. The CDR3 nucleotides read TGTGCCAGCAGCTCCCCCCGGGGGGGCTCCTACGAGCAGTACTTC.

The CDR3 DNA reads TGTGCCTGGAGTGTTTCCCGGGTAGGGGTTGGAAACACCATATATTTT. It encodes CAWSVSRVGVGNTIYF. The chain recombines TRBV30 with TRBJ1-3; possible D gene TRBD1, 5 bases. Germline CDR1 reads GTSNPN; CDR2 reads SVGIG (reference sequence). The CDR3 is 16 residues long. Between the trimmed V and J ends, which lost 0 bases and 3 bases, there was a span of 15 bases.

The J gene is TRBJ1-4, the V gene TRBV5-4; the match to TRBD1 covers 8 bases. There are 15 residues in the CDR3. V lost 4 bases to trimming and J lost 6 bases; unmatched junction nucleotides: 8. CDR1 and CDR2 from the germline V gene are SGHNT and YYREEE (reference sequence). This chain's CDR3 is CASSPGQGRDEKLFF. The CDR3 nucleotides are TGTGCCAGCAGCCCAGGACAGGGAAGAGATGAAAAACTGTTTTTT.

The chain links TRBV2 to TRBJ2-5; tentatively, D is TRBD2 (6 bases). Germline CDR1 and CDR2: SNHLY and FYNNEI. This CDR3 contains 15 residues. V lost 6 bases, J lost 2 bases, and 16 bases lay in between. The CDR3 region is CASSVLGTSQETQYF. The CDR3 region has the DNA TGTGCCAGCAGCGTTTTAGGGACTTCACAAGAGACCCAGTACTTC.

The chain carries TRBV25-1 and TRBJ2-7; 9 positions match TRBD1. The length of the CDR3 is 13 residues. Germline CDR1 is MGHDK and CDR2 is SYGVNS. V gave up 6 bases and J gave up 5 bases; unmatched junction bases: 5. CDR3 sequence: CASRRDRVHEQYF. In DNA form, the CDR3 reads TGTGCCAGCAGGAGGGACAGGGTCCACGAGCAGTACTTC.

The chain carries TRBV7-2 and TRBJ2-1, with D possibly matching TRBD1 (5 bases). V shed 3 bases and J shed 10 bases, with 10 bases lying between them. The CDR3 length is 12 residues. Germline V gene sequence: CDR1 SGHTA, CDR2 FQGNSA. As DNA, the CDR3 is TGTGCCAGCAGCTTCCACAGGCGCGAGCAGTTCTTC. Translated, it gives CASSFHRREQFF.

The chain joins TRBV13 to TRBJ1-1; D is unresolved. In germline, CDR1 is PRHDT, CDR2 FYEKMQ (reference sequence). Trimming cost V 5 bases and J 4 bases, with 14 bases left between them. CDR3 length equals 14 residues. The CDR3 protein is CASSLPGYSTEAFF. The CDR3 coding sequence is TGTGCCAGCAGCCTACCGGGGTATAGCACTGAAGCTTTCTTT. The variable domain in full, with the rest retrieved from reference TRBV13 and TRBJ1-1, is AAGVIQSPRHLIKEKRETATLKCYPIPRHDTVYWYQQGPGQDPQFLISFYEKMQSDKGSIPDRFSAQQFSDYHSELNMSSLELGDSALYFCASSLPGYSTEAFFGQGTRLTVV.

The rearrangement links TRBV11-2 to TRBJ2-2, with D perhaps matching TRBD1 or TRBD2 (6 bases each). This CDR3 comprises 15 residues. Germline V gives CDR1 SGHAT, CDR2 FQNNGV. The V and J ends lost 1 base and 5 bases respectively, with 11 bases between them. The CDR3 loop reads CASSLVRGETGELFF. The CDR3 region has the DNA TGTGCCAGCAGCTTAGTAAGGGGGGAGACCGGGGAGCTGTTTTTT.

The chain has TRBV5-6 and TRBJ2-7; 12 bases fit TRBD1. This CDR3 region has 15 residues. Germline V gene lookup returns CDR1 SGHDT and CDR2 YYEEEE. Trimming took 3 bases from V and 6 from J; bases not matched to a gene: 7. The DNA for the CDR3 is TGTGCCAGCAGCTCACAGGGACAGGGGGCTTTCGAGCAGTACTTC. Protein sequence: CASSSQGQGAFEQYF.

The CDR3 sequence is CASSLFSTNTGELFF. In DNA, the CDR3 is TGTGCCAGCAGCTTATTCTCCACGAACACCGGGGAGCTGTTTTTT. This chain joins TRBV7-2 and TRBJ2-2; D is unclear. The CDR3 runs to 15 residues. V was trimmed by 2 bases and J by 0 bases, leaving 7 bases between them. Germline V gene lookup returns CDR1 SGHTA and CDR2 FQGNSA.

The table lists this clone with a count of one. This chain links TRBV19 with TRBJ1-5; TRBD1 is a possible D gene (6 bases). This CDR3 is 15 amino acids long. Trimming stripped 1 base from V and 3 bases from J, with 10 bases between. In germline, CDR1 is LNHDA, CDR2 SQIVND (reference sequence). The CDR3 here is CASSIGQEFNQPQHF. CDR3 DNA sequence: TGTGCCAGTAGTATAGGACAGGAGTTCAATCAGCCCCAGCATTTT.